The 25 T cell receptor beta chains below were found in one sample sequenced in a study of neurological immune-mediated disorders. TCRdb reprocessed the 5' RACE reads via MiXCR and lists one record per CDR3 protein. This sample carries some 71,000 distinct CDR3 sequences, roughly a tenth of them seen once, and the ten largest clones take approximately 9.6%. Time point given: longitudinal time-point 1 (baseline). The sequencing sample was made of PBMCs. The receptors derive from a man aged 25-45 years in good health.

This clonotype occurred many times. The chain joins TRBV28 to TRBJ2-6; no firm D call. This CDR3 spans 16 amino acids. Germline CDR1 MDHEN, CDR2 SYDVKM. Trimming cost V 0 bases and J 0 bases, with 6 bases left between them. The CDR3 reads CASSLWGSSGANVLTF. The CDR3 DNA reads TGTGCCAGCAGTTTATGGGGCTCCTCTGGGGCCAACGTCCTGACTTTC. Supplemented by reference TRBV28 and TRBJ2-6, the full variable domain reads DVKVTQSSRYLVKRTGEKVFLECVQDMDHENMFWYRQDPGLGLRLIYFSYDVKMKEKGDIPEGYSVSREKKERFSLILESASTNQTSMYLCASSLWGSSGANVLTFGAGSRLTVL.

This clonotype has a count of ten or more. This rearrangement joins TRBV7-8 to TRBJ2-7; D call uncertain. The CDR3 spans 13 residues. Trimming took off 5 bases at V and 0 bases at J, with 8 bases between the two ends. The germline V gene has CDR1 SGHVS and CDR2 FQNEAQ. CDR3 in DNA: TGTGCCAGCAGCCCACCGGCCTCCTACGAGCAGTACTTC. This translates into CASSPPASYEQYF.

Worth noting for this clonotype: A clone one base away is much larger, so this may be a read error. V gene TRBV20-1 combines with J gene TRBJ2-7; D is ambiguous. Germline CDR1 DFQATT, CDR2 SNEGSKA (reference sequence). The CDR3 length is 11 residues. The CDR3 sequence: CSARWSYDQYF. In DNA, the CDR3 is TGCAGTGCTAGATGGTCCTACGACCAGTACTTC.

This clonotype has ten or more counts. The gene calls are TRBV9 and TRBJ2-2; TRBD1 aligns across 7 bases. CDR1 is SGDLS and CDR2 is YYNGEE in the germline V gene. The CDR3 consists of 17 residues. J was trimmed by 8 bases and V by 0 bases; bases with no gene match: 13. This CDR3 reads CASSVGPTGDLAGELFF. The CDR3 nucleotides are TGTGCCAGCAGCGTAGGCCCCACAGGGGACCTGGCGGGGGAGCTGTTTTTT.

This clonotype was found many times. The rearrangement links TRBV6-1 to TRBJ2-6; possibly TRBD2 for D (5 bases). From germline, CDR1 is MNHNS and CDR2 SASEGT. V shed 10 bases and J shed 1 base, with 11 bases lying between them. This CDR3 region has 14 residues. This chain's CDR3 is CATSAVSGANVLTF. The CDR3 nucleotides read TGTGCCACCTCAGCGGTGTCTGGGGCCAACGTCCTGACTTTC.

This clonotype was counted ten times or more. The CDR3 sequence: CASRNGINTDTQYF. Written as DNA, the CDR3 is TGTGCCAGCAGGAACGGGATAAACACAGATACGCAGTATTTT. The J gene is TRBJ2-3, the V gene TRBV27; D may be TRBD2 (5 bases). Germline assignment: CDR1 MNHEY and CDR2 SMNVEV (reference sequence). The length of the CDR3 is 14 residues. V lost 6 bases to trimming and J lost 2 bases, with 12 bases between them.

This clonotype was seen at least ten times. This chain connects TRBV20-1 to TRBJ1-1, with no clear D. Trimming stripped 5 bases from V and 1 base from J, with 8 bases between. The CDR3 length is 12 residues. Germline V gene data show CDR1 as DFQATT and CDR2 as SNEGSKA (reference sequence). The CDR3 here is CSALSGNTEAFF. Here the CDR3 DNA reads TGCAGTGCTCTTTCAGGGAACACTGAAGCTTTCTTT.

V is TRBV21-1 and J is TRBJ2-1; TRBD1, the table's D call, was not compared with the DNA. TRBV21-1 represents a pseudogene. The CDR3 loop spans 16 amino acids. The CDR3 protein is CASPGNVEGAYNEQFF. In nucleotides, the CDR3 is TGTGCCAGCCCGGGGAATGTCGAGGGGGCCTACAATGAGCAGTTCTTC.

There are many counts of this clonotype. The chain joins TRBV29-1 to TRBJ2-3, with 9 nucleotides matching TRBD2. Per germline, CDR1 SQVTM and CDR2 ANQGSEA. The CDR3 contains 15 residues. V lost 7 bases to trimming and J lost 4 bases; unmatched junction nucleotides: 12. The CDR3 nucleotides read TGCAGCGCCCCGGGTAGCGGGAGTAACGCAGATACGCAGTATTTT. It translates to CSAPGSGSNADTQYF.

This clonotype was seen ten or more times. The rearrangement links TRBV12-3 or TRBV12-4 to TRBJ2-7; D unclear. Trimming left V 7 bases short and J 3 bases short, with 13 bases between. This CDR3 contains 13 residues. For the CDR3, the DNA is TGTGCCAGCACCGACGACATAAGCTACGAGCAGTACTTC. Its protein is CASTDDISYEQYF.

Points on this clonotype: A much more abundant neighbour one base away suggests this may be a read error. The chain employs TRBV24-1 and TRBJ2-7, with D uncertain. Between the trimmed V and J ends, which lost 9 bases and 0 bases, there was a span of 5 bases. The CDR3 runs to 11 residues. Germline assignment: CDR1 KGHDR and CDR2 SFDVKD. The CDR3 DNA reads as TGTGCCACCCTCGGCTCCTACGAGCAGTACTTC. Translating it yields CATLGSYEQYF.

This sequence joins TRBV12-3 or TRBV12-4 and TRBJ2-2, with TRBD1 matching 8 bases. The CDR3 extends over 16 amino acids. V lost 6 bases and J lost 1; bases outside the gene matches: 7. The CDR3 sequence: CASSPWDRLNTGELFF. Written as DNA, the CDR3 is TGTGCCAGCAGCCCCTGGGACAGGTTGAACACCGGGGAGCTGTTTTTT.

This clonotype was seen many times. This CDR3 is CASSPTLAGANAGELFF. The CDR3, as DNA: TGCGCCAGCAGCCCGACCTTAGCGGGAGCCAACGCCGGGGAGCTGTTTTTT. The genes are TRBV5-1 and TRBJ2-2; 9 bases line up with TRBD2. This CDR3 spans 17 amino acids. Germline-derived CDR1 and CDR2 are SGHRS and YFSETQ. The V segment lost 4 bases and the J segment 6 bases; nucleotides outside the gene matches: 13.

Ten or more counts support this clonotype. The chain has TRBV28 and TRBJ1-2, with D possibly being TRBD1 (5 bases). Germline V lookup: CDR1 MDHEN, CDR2 SYDVKM. V was cut by 8 bases and J by 1 base, with 11 bases left in between. The CDR3 is made up of 13 amino acids. The chain's CDR3 is CASENGGNYGYTF. DNA for the CDR3: TGTGCCAGCGAAAACGGGGGTAACTATGGCTACACCTTC.

This clonotype was counted at least ten times. The CDR3 sequence: CASSLAEQNIQYF. The CDR3 DNA reads TGTGCCAGCAGCTTGGCCGAACAAAACATTCAGTACTTC. J is TRBJ2-4 and V is TRBV5-4; D gene unclear. V was pared by 0 bases and J by 5 bases, with 6 bases between. The CDR3 consists of 13 residues. Germline V gives CDR1 SGHNT, CDR2 YYREEE (reference sequence).

This clonotype was counted at least ten times. The chain is built from TRBV5-1 and TRBJ1-5, with 8 nucleotides matching TRBD1. CDR1 SGHRS and CDR2 YFSETQ come from the germline V gene. The CDR3 covers 14 residues. V trimming: 4 bases; J trimming: 3 bases; junction bases outside the gene matches: 3. CDR3 residues: CASSVTGDNQPQHF. DNA of the CDR3: TGCGCCAGCAGCGTGACAGGGGACAATCAGCCCCAGCATTTT.

This clonotype was observed many times. The chain combines TRBV5-1 with TRBJ1-2; D call uncertain. The V gene's germline CDR1 is SGHRS and CDR2 YFSETQ. This CDR3 contains 15 residues. V was pared by 5 bases and J by 0 bases, with 14 bases between. CDR3 region: CASRSQDGANYGYTF. The CDR3 DNA sequence: TGCGCCAGCAGATCCCAGGACGGAGCTAACTATGGCTACACCTTC.

The gene calls are TRBV5-5 and TRBJ1-1; D ambiguous. Germline-derived CDR1 and CDR2 are SGHKS and YYEKEE (reference sequence). V lost 1 base, J lost 7 bases, and 11 bases lay in between. The CDR3 sequence is 13 residues long. For the CDR3, the DNA is TGTGCCAGCAGCTTGCTCCGCATGGATGAAGCTTTCTTT. This translates into CASSLLRMDEAFF.

This clonotype was detected many times. The chain carries TRBV7-2 and TRBJ2-2, with D perhaps being TRBD1 or TRBD2 (6 bases each). The CDR3 runs to 16 residues. The germline V gene has CDR1 SGHTA and CDR2 FQGNSA. The ends were cut back, 6 bases at V and 3 bases at J, with 17 bases in the middle. DNA of the CDR3: TGTGCCAGCAGACAACTTGGGGGCGGGGACACCGGGGAGCTGTTTTTT. This gives the protein CASRQLGGGDTGELFF.

This clonotype occurred many times. The rearrangement uses TRBV6-5 and TRBJ2-7; 9 nucleotides agree with TRBD1. This CDR3 spans 14 amino acids. V lost 6 bases to trimming and J lost 2 bases; unmatched junction nucleotides: 5. The germline CDR1 and CDR2 sequences are MNHEY and SVGAGI. The CDR3 reads CASSHGTGTYEQYF. The CDR3 bases are TGTGCCAGCAGCCACGGGACAGGGACCTACGAGCAGTACTTC.

This clonotype was counted ten times or more. The genes are TRBV3-1 and TRBJ2-3; D possibly matches TRBD1 or TRBD2 (6 bases each). The CDR3 extends over 16 amino acids. Trimming took off 2 bases at V and 3 bases at J, with 15 bases between the two ends. Germline V CDR1 and CDR2: LGHDT, YNNKEL (reference sequence). CDR3 region: CASSQLGGGNTDTQYF. The CDR3 DNA reads TGTGCCAGCAGCCAACTTGGGGGCGGGAATACAGATACGCAGTATTTT.

This clonotype was seen at least ten times. V usage is TRBV5-1 and J usage is TRBJ1-1; TRBD1 agrees at 8 bases. CDR1 and CDR2 from the germline V gene are SGHRS and YFSETQ. J was trimmed by 5 bases and V by 2 bases; bases with no gene match: 8. There are 15 residues in the CDR3. The CDR3 sequence is CASSFAGQGQTEAFF. DNA for the CDR3: TGCGCCAGCAGCTTCGCAGGACAGGGACAGACTGAAGCTTTCTTT.

This clonotype was seen many times. The genes are TRBV20-1 and TRBJ2-3; 12 bases fit TRBD2. CDR3 length: 16 amino acids. V gave up 6 bases and J gave up 2 bases; unmatched junction bases: 9. Germline V lookup: CDR1 DFQATT, CDR2 SNEGSKA (reference sequence). CDR3 nucleotides: TGCAGTGCAATTGTTAGACTAGCGGGGGTCACAGATACGCAGTATTTT. It is translated as CSAIVRLAGVTDTQYF.

This clonotype was counted many times. This chain uses TRBV20-1 with TRBJ1-1, with a tentative D call TRBD1 (5 bases). CDR1 and CDR2 from the germline V gene are DFQATT and SNEGSKA (reference sequence). CDR3 length equals 12 residues. The V and J ends lost 5 bases and 5 bases respectively, with 12 bases between them. CDR3 region: CSASPRGTEAFF. The CDR3 region has the DNA TGCAGTGCTTCCCCCCGGGGGACTGAAGCTTTCTTT.

This clonotype was picked up many times. V and J are TRBV11-2 and TRBJ2-3; possibly TRBD2 for D (5 bases). This CDR3 contains 12 residues. Germline V lookup: CDR1 SGHAT, CDR2 FQNNGV. The V gene lost 6 bases and the J gene lost 4 bases, with 8 bases spanning the gap. In DNA form, the CDR3 reads TGTGCCAGCAGTCCAGCGGCAGATACGCAGTATTTT. Its translation is CASSPAADTQYF.